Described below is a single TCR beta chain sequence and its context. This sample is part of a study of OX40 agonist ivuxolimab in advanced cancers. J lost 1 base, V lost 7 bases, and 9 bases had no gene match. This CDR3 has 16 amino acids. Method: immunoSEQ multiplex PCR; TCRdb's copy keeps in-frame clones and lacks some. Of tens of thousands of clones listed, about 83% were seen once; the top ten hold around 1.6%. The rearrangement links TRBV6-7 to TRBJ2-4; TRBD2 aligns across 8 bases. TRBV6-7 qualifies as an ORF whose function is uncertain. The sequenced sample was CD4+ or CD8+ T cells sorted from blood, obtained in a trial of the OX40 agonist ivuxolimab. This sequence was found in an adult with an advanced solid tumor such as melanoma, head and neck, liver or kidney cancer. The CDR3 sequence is CASKKREITAKNIQYF. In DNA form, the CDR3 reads TGTGCCAGCAAAAAGCGGGAGATCACGGCCAAAAACATTCAGTACTTC.